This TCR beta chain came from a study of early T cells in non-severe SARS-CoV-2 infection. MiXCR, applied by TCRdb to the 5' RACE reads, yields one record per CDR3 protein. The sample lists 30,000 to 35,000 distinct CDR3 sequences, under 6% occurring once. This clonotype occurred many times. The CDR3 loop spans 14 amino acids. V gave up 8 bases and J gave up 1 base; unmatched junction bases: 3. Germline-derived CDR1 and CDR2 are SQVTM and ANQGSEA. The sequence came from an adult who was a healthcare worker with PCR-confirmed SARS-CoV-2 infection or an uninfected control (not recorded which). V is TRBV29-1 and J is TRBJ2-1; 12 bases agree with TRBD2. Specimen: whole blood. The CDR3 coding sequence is TGCAGCCCGGGACTAGCGGGTTCCTACAATGAGCAGTTCTTC. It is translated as CSPGLAGSYNEQFF.